A single T cell receptor (beta chain) is shown here with its context. Its antigen remains unidentified. TCRdb reanalysed the 5' RACE reads using MiXCR and keeps one entry per CDR3 protein. The sample records about 400,000 distinct CDR3 sequences, around a quarter being singletons. This record comes from a study of T-cell memory formation after mild COVID-19. Study conclusions and caveats: Some clones that responded turned up in pre-infection memory, which suggests that cross-reactive memory joined in. The study found balanced CD4/CD8 in clones contracting day 15 to 85 and a CD4+ lean in later expanders.

Sequencing was performed on PBMCs or a T cell subset sorted from them (not recorded which). The TCR originated in an adult woman who had mild COVID-19 (a few samples of this study predate the infection). Cell type and time point are not known.

CDR3: CSARAGTSGGVSTQYF. CDR3 nucleotide sequence: TGCAGTGCTAGAGCCGGGACTAGCGGGGGGGTGTCTACGCAGTATTTT. The genes are TRBV20-1 and TRBJ2-3; 16 nucleotides match TRBD2. The V segment lost 1 base and the J segment 8 bases; nucleotides outside the gene matches: 6. The CDR3 is made up of 16 amino acids. Germline CDR1 DFQATT, CDR2 SNEGSKA (reference sequence).